This TCR beta chain was sequenced in a study of blood T cell repertoires in COVID-19. The overall study: From T cells, B-cell-depleted T cells, or PBMCs came the material, which was cDNA or gDNA.

While infection was still active, Seattle patients were enrolled and then followed longitudinally. Germline CDR1 is LNHDA and CDR2 is SQIVND (reference sequence). V lost 10 bases, J lost 6 bases, and 8 bases stayed unmatched. The length of the CDR3 is 13 residues. This clone turned up a few times. This table comes from immunoSEQ multiplex PCR, and its TCRdb copy is limited to in-frame clones, with some not included. The repertoire holds roughly 45,000 clones, with 93% as singletons. The receptor was derived from a man in his sixties with COVID-19, enrolled during active disease. The sample taken for sequencing was peripheral blood. This chain uses TRBV19 with TRBJ2-2, with 7 bases identical to TRBD2. The CDR3 DNA follows: TGTGCCACGACTAGGCGGGAGCCCGGGGAGCTGTTTTTT. It yields the protein CATTRREPGELFF.